This TCR beta chain was sequenced in a study of PD-1 blockade in classical Hodgkin lymphoma. From germline, CDR1 is SGDLS and CDR2 YYNGEE. This CDR3 has 15 residues. V was trimmed by 5 bases and J by 4 bases, leaving 15 bases between them. Profiled with immunoSEQ multiplex PCR; TCRdb holds only in-frame clones, not every one. The sample yields some 35,000 clones, 80% to 90% seen once. Comments on this clone: Its specificity is unknown.

Time point meaning: newly diagnosed, previously untreated cHL patient sample. Thawed PBMCs were the source of CD4+ T cells, purified by magnetic negative selection. Findings and limits, study-wide: Reports indicated that newly diagnosed patients had lower baseline TCR diversity than healthy donors did. No one has yet defined what causes the repertoire differences, which may be disease activity or prior therapy.

The clonotype comes from a human donor with classical Hodgkin lymphoma. The sequenced sample was CD4+ T cells from blood. The chain links TRBV9 to TRBJ2-2; D perhaps matches TRBD2 (6 bases). CDR3 sequence reads: CASSRRGGITGELFF. In DNA, the CDR3 is TGTGCCAGCAGTCGCCGTGGGGGGATCACCGGGGAGCTGTTTTTT.